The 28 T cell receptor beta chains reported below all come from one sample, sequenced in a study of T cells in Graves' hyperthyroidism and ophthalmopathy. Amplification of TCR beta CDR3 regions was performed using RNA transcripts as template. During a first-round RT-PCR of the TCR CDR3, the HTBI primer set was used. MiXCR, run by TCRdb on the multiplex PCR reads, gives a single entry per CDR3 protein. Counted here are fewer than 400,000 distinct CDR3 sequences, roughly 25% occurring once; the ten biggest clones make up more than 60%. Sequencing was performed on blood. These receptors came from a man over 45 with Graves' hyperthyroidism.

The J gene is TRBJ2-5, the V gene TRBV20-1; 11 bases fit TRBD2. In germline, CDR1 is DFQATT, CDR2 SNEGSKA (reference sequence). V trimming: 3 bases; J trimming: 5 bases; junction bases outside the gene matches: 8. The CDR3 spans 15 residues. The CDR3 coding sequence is TGCAGTGCTAGCCCTGCTAGCGGGAGGTCGGAGACCCAGTACTTC. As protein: CSASPASGRSETQYF.

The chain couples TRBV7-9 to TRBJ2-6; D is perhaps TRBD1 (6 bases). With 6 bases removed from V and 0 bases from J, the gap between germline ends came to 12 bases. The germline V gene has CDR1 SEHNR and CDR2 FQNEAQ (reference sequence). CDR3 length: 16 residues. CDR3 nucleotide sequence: TGTGCCAGCAGACATACAGGGATCTCTGGGGCCAACGTCCTGACTTTC. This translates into CASRHTGISGANVLTF.

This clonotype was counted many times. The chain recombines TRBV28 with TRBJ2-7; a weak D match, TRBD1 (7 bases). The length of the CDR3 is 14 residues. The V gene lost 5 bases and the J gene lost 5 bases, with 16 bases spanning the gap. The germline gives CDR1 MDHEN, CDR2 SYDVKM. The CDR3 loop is CASSPRRGRDEQYF. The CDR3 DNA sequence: TGTGCCAGCAGTCCTCGGAGGGGGCGGGACGAGCAGTACTTC.

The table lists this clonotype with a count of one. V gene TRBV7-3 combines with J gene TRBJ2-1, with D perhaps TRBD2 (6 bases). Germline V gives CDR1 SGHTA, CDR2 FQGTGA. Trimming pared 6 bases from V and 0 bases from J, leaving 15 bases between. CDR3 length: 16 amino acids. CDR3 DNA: TGTGCCAGCAGTTCCGAACTAGCCGGCTCCTACAATGAGCAGTTCTTC. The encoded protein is CASSSELAGSYNEQFF.

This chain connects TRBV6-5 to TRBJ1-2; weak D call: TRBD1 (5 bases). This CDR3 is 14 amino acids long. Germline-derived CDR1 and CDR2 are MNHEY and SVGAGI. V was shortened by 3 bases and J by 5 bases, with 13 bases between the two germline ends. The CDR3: CASSYLGREYGYTF. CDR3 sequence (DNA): TGTGCCAGCAGTTATCTCGGCAGGGAGTATGGCTACACCTTC.

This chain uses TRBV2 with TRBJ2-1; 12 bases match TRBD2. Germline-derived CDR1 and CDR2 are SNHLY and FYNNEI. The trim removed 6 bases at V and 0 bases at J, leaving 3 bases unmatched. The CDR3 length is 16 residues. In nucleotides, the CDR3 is TGTGCCAGCAGGAGACTAGCGGGAGACTCCTACAATGAGCAGTTCTTC. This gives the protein CASRRLAGDSYNEQFF.

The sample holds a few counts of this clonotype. CDR3 sequence reads: CASSQVWREIDTGELFF. In DNA form, the CDR3 reads TGTGCCAGCAGCCAAGTTTGGCGGGAGATCGACACCGGGGAGCTGTTTTTT. V is TRBV3-1 and J is TRBJ2-2; 7 nucleotides line up with TRBD2. Germline CDR1 reads LGHDT; CDR2 reads YNNKEL (reference sequence). This CDR3 spans 17 amino acids. V trimming: 1 base; J trimming: 3 bases; junction bases outside the gene matches: 8.

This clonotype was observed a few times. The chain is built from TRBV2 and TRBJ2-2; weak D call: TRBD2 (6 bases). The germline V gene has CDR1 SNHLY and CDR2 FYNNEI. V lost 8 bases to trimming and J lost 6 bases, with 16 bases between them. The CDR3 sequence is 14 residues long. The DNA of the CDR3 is TGTGCCAGCGGCCAGTGGCGGGGACCCGGGGAGCTGTTTTTT. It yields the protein CASGQWRGPGELFF.

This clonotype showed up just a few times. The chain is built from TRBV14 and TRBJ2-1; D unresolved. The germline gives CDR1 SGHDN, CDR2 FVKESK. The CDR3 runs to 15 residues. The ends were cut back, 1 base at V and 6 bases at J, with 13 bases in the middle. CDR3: CASSQVKVSVNEQFF. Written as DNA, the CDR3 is TGTGCCAGCAGCCAAGTTAAGGTTTCGGTCAATGAGCAGTTCTTC.

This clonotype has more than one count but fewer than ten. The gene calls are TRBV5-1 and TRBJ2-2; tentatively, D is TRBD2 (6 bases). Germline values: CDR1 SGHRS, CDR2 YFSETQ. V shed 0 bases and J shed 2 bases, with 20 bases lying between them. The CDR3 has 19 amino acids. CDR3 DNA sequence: TGCGCCAGCAGCTTGGGGGATTTTACCGGGACTCCCAACACCGGGGAGCTGTTTTTT. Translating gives CASSLGDFTGTPNTGELFF.

The CDR3 sequence is CASSTEGGRAYEQYF. In nucleotides, the CDR3 is TGCGCCAGCAGCACCGAGGGGGGGCGTGCCTACGAGCAGTACTTC. The chain employs TRBV5-1 and TRBJ2-7, with TRBD2 as a possible D gene (7 bases). Trimming removed 4 bases from V and 2 bases from J, with 16 bases in between. This CDR3 spans 15 amino acids. The germline gives CDR1 SGHRS, CDR2 YFSETQ. The full variable domain, rest sourced from reference TRBV5-1 and TRBJ2-7, is KAGVTQTPRYLIKTRGQQVTLSCSPISGHRSVSWYQQTPGQGLQFLFEYFSETQRNKGNFPGRFSGRQFSNSRSEMNVSTLELGDSALYLCASSTEGGRAYEQYFGPGTRLTVT.

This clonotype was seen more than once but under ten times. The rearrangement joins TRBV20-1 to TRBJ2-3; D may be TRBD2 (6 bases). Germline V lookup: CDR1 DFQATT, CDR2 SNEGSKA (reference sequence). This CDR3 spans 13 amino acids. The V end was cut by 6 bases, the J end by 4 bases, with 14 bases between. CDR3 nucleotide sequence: TGCAGTGCCCCAGCTTCGGGGGCAGATACGCAGTATTTT. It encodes CSAPASGADTQYF.

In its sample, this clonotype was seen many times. CDR3 sequence reads: CSAPRGLAGGPREQFF. In nucleotides, the CDR3 is TGCAGTGCACCTCGGGGGCTAGCGGGAGGGCCCCGTGAGCAGTTCTTC. The V and J genes are TRBV20-1 and TRBJ2-1; TRBD2 matches 12 bases. The CDR3 is 16 amino acids. With V trimmed by 6 bases and J by 9 bases, 15 bases remained unmatched. CDR1 DFQATT and CDR2 SNEGSKA come from the germline V gene (reference sequence).

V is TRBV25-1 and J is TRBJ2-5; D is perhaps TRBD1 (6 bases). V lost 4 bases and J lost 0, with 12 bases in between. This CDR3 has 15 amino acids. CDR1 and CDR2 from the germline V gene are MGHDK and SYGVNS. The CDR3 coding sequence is TGTGCCAGCAGTGTGCAAGGGGGTAACCAAGAGACCCAGTACTTC. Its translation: CASSVQGGNQETQYF.

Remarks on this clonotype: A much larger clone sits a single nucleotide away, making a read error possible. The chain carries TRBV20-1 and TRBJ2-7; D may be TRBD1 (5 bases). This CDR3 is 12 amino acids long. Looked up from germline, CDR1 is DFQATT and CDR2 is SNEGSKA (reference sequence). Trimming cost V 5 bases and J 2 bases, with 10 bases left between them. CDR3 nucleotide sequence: TGCAGTGCTGCGACAGAGGCCTACGAGCAGTACTTC. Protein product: CSAATEAYEQYF.

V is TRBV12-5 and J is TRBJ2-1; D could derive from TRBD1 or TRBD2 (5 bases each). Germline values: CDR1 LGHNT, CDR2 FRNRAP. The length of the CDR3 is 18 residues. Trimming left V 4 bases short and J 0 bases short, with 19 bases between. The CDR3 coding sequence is TGTGCTAGTGGTTCGCCCCGGGACCGACAAAGCTCCTACAATGAGCAGTTCTTC. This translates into CASGSPRDRQSSYNEQFF.

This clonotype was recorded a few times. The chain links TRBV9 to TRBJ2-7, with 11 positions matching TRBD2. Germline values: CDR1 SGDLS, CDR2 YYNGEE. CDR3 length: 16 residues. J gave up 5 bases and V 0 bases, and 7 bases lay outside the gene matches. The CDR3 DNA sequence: TGTGCCAGCAGCGTAGCCCTACTAGCGGGAGTCGACGAGCAGTACTTC. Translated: CASSVALLAGVDEQYF.

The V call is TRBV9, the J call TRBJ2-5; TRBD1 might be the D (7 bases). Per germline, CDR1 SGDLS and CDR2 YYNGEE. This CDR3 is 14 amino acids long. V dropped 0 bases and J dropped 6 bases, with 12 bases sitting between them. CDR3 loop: CASSVGGGGKTQYF. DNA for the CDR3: TGTGCCAGCAGCGTAGGAGGGGGCGGGAAGACCCAGTACTTC.

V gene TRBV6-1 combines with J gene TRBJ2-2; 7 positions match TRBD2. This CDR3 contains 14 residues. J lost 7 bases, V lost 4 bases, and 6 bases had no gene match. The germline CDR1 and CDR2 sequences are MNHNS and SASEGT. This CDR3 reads CASSALGGDGELFF. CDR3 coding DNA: TGTGCCAGCAGTGCCTTGGGAGGGGACGGGGAGCTGTTTTTT.

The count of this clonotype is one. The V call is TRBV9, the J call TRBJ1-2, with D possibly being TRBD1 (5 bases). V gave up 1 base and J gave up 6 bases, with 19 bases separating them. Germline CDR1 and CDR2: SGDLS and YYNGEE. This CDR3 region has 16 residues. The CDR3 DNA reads TGTGCCAGCAGCGTAACCCCTGGGGCAGGGTATCATGGCTACACCTTC. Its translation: CASSVTPGAGYHGYTF.

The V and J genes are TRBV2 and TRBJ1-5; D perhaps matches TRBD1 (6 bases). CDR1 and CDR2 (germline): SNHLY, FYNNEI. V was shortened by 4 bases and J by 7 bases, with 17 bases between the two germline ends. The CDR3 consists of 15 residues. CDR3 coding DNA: TGTGCCAGCAGTGGGGGAGGGGGGGTTCGGCAGCCCCAGCATTTT. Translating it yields CASSGGGGVRQPQHF.

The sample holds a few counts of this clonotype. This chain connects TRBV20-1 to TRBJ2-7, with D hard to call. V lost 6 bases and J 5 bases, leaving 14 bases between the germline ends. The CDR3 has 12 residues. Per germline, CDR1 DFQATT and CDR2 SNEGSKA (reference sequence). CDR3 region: CSATAGRDEQYF. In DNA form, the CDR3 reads TGCAGTGCGACGGCAGGACGCGACGAGCAGTACTTC.

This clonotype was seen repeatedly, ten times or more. The CDR3 coding sequence is TGTGCCAGCAGCTCCGGTACAGGGGCGCAGTTCTTC. This encodes CASSSGTGAQFF. The J gene is TRBJ2-1, the V gene TRBV11-2; 7 positions match TRBD1. Trimming cost V 4 bases and J 12 bases; bases outside gene matches: 6. The CDR3 runs 12 residues. The germline CDR1 and CDR2 sequences are SGHAT and FQNNGV.

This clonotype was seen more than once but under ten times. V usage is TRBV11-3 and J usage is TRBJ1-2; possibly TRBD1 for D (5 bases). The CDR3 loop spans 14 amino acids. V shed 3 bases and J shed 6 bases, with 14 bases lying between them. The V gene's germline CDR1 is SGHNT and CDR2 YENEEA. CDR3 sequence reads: CASSFQLGEDGYTF. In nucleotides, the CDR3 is TGTGCCAGCAGCTTCCAGCTGGGGGAGGATGGCTACACCTTC.

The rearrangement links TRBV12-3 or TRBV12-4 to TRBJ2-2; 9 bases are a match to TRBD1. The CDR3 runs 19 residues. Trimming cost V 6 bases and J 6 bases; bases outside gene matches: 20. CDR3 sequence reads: CASSLLGQPGQGVSGELFF. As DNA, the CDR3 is TGTGCCAGCAGCCTCCTTGGACAACCGGGACAGGGTGTTTCCGGGGAGCTGTTTTTT.

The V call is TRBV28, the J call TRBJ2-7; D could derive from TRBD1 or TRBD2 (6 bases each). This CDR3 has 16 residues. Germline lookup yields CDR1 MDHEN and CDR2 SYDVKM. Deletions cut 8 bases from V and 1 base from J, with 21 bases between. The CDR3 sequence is CASAWGDTRRSYEQYF. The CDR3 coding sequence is TGTGCCAGCGCCTGGGGGGACACACGGCGATCCTACGAGCAGTACTTC.

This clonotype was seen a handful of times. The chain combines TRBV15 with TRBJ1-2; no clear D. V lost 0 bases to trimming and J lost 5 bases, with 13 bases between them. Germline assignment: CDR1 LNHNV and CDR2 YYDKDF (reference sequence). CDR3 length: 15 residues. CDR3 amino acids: CATSRERRAAYGYTF. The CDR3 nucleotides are TGTGCCACCAGCAGAGAAAGACGGGCCGCATATGGCTACACCTTC.

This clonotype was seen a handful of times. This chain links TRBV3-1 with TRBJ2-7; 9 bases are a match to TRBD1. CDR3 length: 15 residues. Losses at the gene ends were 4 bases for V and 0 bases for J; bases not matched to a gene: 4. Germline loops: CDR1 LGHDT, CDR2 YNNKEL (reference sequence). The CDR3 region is CASSRMTGGSYEQYF. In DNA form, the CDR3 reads TGTGCCAGCAGCCGAATGACAGGGGGCTCCTACGAGCAGTACTTC.